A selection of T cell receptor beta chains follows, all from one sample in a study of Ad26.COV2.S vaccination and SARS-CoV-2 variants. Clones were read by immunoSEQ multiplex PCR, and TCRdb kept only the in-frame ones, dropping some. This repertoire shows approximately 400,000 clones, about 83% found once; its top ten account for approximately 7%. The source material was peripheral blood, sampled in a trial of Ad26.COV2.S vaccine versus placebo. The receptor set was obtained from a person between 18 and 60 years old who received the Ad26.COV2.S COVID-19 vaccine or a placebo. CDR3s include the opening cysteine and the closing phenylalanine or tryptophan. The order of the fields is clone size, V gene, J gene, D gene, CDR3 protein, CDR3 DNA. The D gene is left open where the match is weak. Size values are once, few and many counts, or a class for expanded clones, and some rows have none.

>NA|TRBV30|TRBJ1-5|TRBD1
CAFGTENSNQPQHF
TGTGCCTTTGGGACAGAGAATAGCAATCAGCCCCAGCATTTT
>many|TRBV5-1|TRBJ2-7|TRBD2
CASSWTIAGGSEQYF
TGCGCCAGCAGCTGGACCATAGCGGGAGGATCCGAGCAGTACTTC
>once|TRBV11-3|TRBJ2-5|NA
CASSLTEKETQYF
TGTGCCAGCAGTTTAACAGAAAAAGAGACCCAGTACTTC
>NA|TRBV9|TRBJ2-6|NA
CASSAGALSGANVLTF
TGTGCCAGCAGCGCCGGAGCCCTCTCTGGGGCCAACGTCCTGACTTTC
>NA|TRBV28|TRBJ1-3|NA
CASSSPSAGRNTIYF
TGTGCCAGCAGTTCCCCCTCCGCGGGGCGAAACACCATATATTTT
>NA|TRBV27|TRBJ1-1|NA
CASSLNGMNTEAFF
TGTGCCAGCAGTTTAAACGGCATGAACACTGAAGCTTTCTTT
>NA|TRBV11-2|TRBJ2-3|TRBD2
CASSSWTSGVADTQYF
TGTGCCAGCAGCTCGTGGACTAGCGGGGTGGCAGATACGCAGTATTTT
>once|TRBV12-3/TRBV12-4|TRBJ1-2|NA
CASSYGAWGYTF
TGTGCCAGCAGTTATGGGGCATGGGGCTACACCTTC
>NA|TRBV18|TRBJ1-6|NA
CASSPAGAYNSPLHF
TGTGCCAGCTCTCCGGCAGGGGCTTATAATTCACCCCTCCACTTT
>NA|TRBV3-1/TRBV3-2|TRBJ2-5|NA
CASSQEHGYETQYF
TGTGCCAGCAGCCAAGAGCACGGGTACGAGACCCAGTACTTC
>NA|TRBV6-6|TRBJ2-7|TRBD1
CASSFRTGGKGQYF
TGTGCCAGCAGCTTCAGGACAGGGGGTAAGGGGCAGTACTTC
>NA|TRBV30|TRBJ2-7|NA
CAWSVLGGEQYF
TGTGCCTGGAGTGTACTAGGTGGGGAGCAGTACTTC
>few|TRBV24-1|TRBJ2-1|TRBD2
CATKERAGGRNEQFF
TGTGCCACCAAGGAGAGGGCGGGAGGGAGGAATGAGCAGTTCTTC
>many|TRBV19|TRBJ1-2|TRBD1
CASSQGGWTGVSGYTF
TGTGCCAGTAGTCAAGGAGGGTGGACAGGGGTGTCTGGCTACACCTTC
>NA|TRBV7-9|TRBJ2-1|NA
CASSYPQLEQFF
TGTGCCAGCAGCTATCCCCAGCTTGAGCAGTTCTTC
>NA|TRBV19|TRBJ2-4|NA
CASSIPGNGIQYF
TGTGCCAGTAGTATCCCCGGGAACGGCATTCAGTACTTC
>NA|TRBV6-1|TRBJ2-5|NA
CASSEEGRGYDLETQYF
TGTGCCAGCAGTGAAGAAGGCAGGGGATATGATTTAGAGACCCAGTACTTC
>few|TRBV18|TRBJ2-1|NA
CASSPLNGNEQFF
TGTGCCAGCTCACCACTTAACGGCAATGAGCAGTTCTTC
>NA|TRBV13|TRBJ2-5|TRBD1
CASSSKMGQGVTETQYF
TGTGCCAGCAGCTCAAAAATGGGACAGGGGGTAACGGAGACCCAGTACTTC
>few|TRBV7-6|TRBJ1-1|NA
CASSSLRAPGRNTEAFF
TGTGCCAGCAGCTCACTCCGGGCCCCCGGACGGAACACTGAAGCTTTCTTT
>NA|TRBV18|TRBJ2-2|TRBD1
CASSPQGATGTRELFF
TGTGCCAGCTCACCACAAGGAGCGACAGGGACCCGGGAGCTGTTTTTT
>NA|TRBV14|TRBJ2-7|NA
CASGPVYEQYF
TGTGCCAGCGGACCCGTCTACGAGCAGTACTTC
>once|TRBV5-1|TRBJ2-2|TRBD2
CASSLGLAGETGELFF
TGCGCCAGCAGCTTGGGACTAGCGGGGGAAACCGGGGAGCTGTTTTTT
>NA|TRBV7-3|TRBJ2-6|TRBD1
CASSPRTGSGANVLTF
TGTGCCAGCAGCCCTCGGACAGGGTCTGGGGCCAACGTCCTGACTTTC
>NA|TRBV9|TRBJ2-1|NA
CASSPGRGAYNEQFF
TGTGCCAGCAGCCCGGGGAGGGGGGCATACAATGAGCAGTTCTTC
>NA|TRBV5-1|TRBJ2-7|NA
CASRRDYEQYF
TGCGCCAGCAGACGCGACTACGAGCAGTACTTC
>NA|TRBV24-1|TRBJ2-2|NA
CATSDRKAPYTGELFF
TGTGCCACCAGTGATCGTAAAGCCCCCTACACCGGGGAGCTGTTTTTT
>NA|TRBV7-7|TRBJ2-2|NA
CASSLARGGSGELFF
TGTGCCAGCAGCTTAGCCAGGGGAGGCTCCGGGGAGCTGTTTTTT
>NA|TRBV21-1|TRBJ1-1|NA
CASSKVRGTMNTEAFF
TGTGCCAGCAGCAAAGTACGGGGAACCATGAACACTGAAGCTTTCTTT
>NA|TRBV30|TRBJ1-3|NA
CAWSRGGGDTIYF
TGTGCCTGGAGTAGGGGCGGAGGGGACACCATATATTTT
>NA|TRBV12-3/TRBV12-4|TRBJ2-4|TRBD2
CASSPQRGNIQYF
TGTGCCAGCAGTCCCCAGCGGGGAAACATTCAGTACTTC
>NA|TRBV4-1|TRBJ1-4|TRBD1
CASSLTTGFEKLFF
TGCGCCAGCAGCCTAACGACAGGGTTTGAAAAACTGTTTTTT
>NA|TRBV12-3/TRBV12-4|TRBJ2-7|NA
CASSFDLTREQYF
TGTGCCAGCAGTTTCGACCTGACAAGGGAGCAGTACTTC
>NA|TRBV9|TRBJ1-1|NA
CASREAGVNTEAFF
TGTGCCAGCAGGGAAGCAGGGGTGAACACTGAAGCTTTCTTT
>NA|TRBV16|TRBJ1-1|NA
CASSGWGANTEAFF
TGTGCCAGCAGCGGATGGGGGGCGAACACTGAAGCTTTCTTT
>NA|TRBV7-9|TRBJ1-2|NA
CASSFGRGADGYTF
TGTGCCAGCAGCTTTGGTCGGGGGGCAGATGGCTACACCTTC
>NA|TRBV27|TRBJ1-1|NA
CASSLFGIMNTEAFF
TGTGCCAGCAGTTTATTTGGGATTATGAACACTGAAGCTTTCTTT